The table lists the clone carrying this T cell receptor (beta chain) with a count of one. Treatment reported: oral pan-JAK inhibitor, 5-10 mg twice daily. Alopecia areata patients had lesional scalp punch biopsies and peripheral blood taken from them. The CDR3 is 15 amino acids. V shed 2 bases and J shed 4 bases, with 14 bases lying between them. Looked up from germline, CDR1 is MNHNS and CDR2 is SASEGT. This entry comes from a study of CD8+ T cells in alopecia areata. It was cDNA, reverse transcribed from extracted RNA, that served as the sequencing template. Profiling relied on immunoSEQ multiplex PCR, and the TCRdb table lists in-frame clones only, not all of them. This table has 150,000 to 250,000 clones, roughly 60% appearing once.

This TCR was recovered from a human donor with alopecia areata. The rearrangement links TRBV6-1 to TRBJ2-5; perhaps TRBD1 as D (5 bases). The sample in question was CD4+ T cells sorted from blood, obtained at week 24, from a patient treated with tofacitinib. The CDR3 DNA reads TGTGCCAGCAGTGAATCCGTATCAAGGGGAGAGACCCAGTACTTC. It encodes CASSESVSRGETQYF.